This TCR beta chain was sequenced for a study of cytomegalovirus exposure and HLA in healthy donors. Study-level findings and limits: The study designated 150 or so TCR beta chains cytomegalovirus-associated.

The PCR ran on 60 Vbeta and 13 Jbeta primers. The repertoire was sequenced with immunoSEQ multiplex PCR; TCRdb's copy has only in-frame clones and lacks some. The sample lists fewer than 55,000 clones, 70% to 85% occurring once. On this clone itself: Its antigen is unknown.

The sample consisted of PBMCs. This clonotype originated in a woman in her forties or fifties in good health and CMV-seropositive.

The DNA for the CDR3 is TGTGCCAGCGGACTAGCGGGAGGGTCCTCCACAGATACGCAGTATTTT. It specifies CASGLAGGSSTDTQYF. The chain employs TRBV28 and TRBJ2-3; TRBD2 aligns across 15 bases. V trimming: 8 bases; J trimming: 2 bases; junction bases outside the gene matches: 5. The CDR3 is 16 amino acids. Germline assignment: CDR1 MDHEN and CDR2 SYDVKM.